This entry is about one T cell receptor beta chain. This clone's antigen is unknown. Nothing much larger sits one base from this clone, and base qualities are not available. The sample is drawn from a study of blood T cell repertoires in COVID-19 (dated by TCRdb to about 2020). Describing the broader study: The collaborator samples originated in the United States, Italy and Spain and spanned the acute and convalescent phases of COVID-19. The material from the prospective study consisted of cDNA or gDNA derived from T cells, B-cell-depleted T cells, or PBMCs. Subjects who had been exposed to COVID-19, were actively infected with it, or had recovered from it provided the deeply sampled blood TCRbeta repertoires that made up the dataset. A freely available public database, intended as a resource for researchers studying the immune response to SARS-CoV-2, is where the repertoires were released. The samples were drawn from two sources: the first 160 participants of the ongoing ImmuneRACE study, and 1,000 to 1,500 subjects contributed by 6 global collaborators. The sample metadata nearly always contained a de-identified subject ID, COVID-19 status, age in years and sex. HLA class I and class II types, where available, came from metadata supplied by the sample provider rather than from assay-based typing. Broad study findings and their caveats: The amount of clinical and demographic metadata varied by source and participant and was provided uncurated.

TCRbeta CDR3 regions were amplified from genomic DNA using the immunoSEQ Assay, a bias-controlled multiplex PCR. In the source study's methods: Nucleated cell counts per sample were estimated from amplification of reference gene primers within the assay. Sequence reads were collapsed and filtered to measure the absolute abundance of every unique TCRbeta CDR3 rearrangement. For each sample, productive Simpson clonality was calculated by taking the square root of Simpson's diversity index across productive rearrangements. In TCRdb, the immuneACCESS table is reduced to in-frame sequences with V and J assigned. These tables do not hold every clone; where another copy was compared, an unresolved V gene accounts for under half, and the others remain unexplained. The D gene and trimming were derived from the DNA, and the V and J assignments and clone size from that table. This sample has 180,000 or so clones in its table, and roughly 80% of those were observed once. The top ten constitute about 10% of the sample.

Enrolling through a virtual design, the prospective study's participants ranged in age from roughly 18 to 90 years and lived across some 22 United States geographic areas. In the prospective study, cohorts were assigned on the basis of participant-reported clinical history obtained from a screening survey and a study questionnaire. Recovered participants in ImmuneRACE Cohort 3 were defined as having two consecutive negative NP/OP PCR tests, clearance from a healthcare professional, or resolution of symptoms. In the prospective study, mobile phlebotomists collected whole blood, serum and a nasopharyngeal or oropharyngeal swab from each participant. Participants in the prospective study had the option to provide additional blood draws and questionnaires over a roughly two-month period. Prospective study blood samples were shipped either frozen or at room temperature before DNA extraction. The sequence was obtained from a man aged 50-60 years who had recovered from COVID-19. The sequencing input was PBMCs or T cells enriched from blood (not recorded which).

CDR3 protein: CASSTRQGGDDEQFF. The DNA is TGTGCCAGCAGTACCCGACAGGGTGGAGACGATGAGCAGTTCTTC. This receptor chain uses TRBV2 and TRBJ2-1, with 7 bases aligning to TRBD1. Inclusive of the bounding cysteine and phenylalanine, the CDR3 is 15 residues long. CDR3 DNA only is kept here, 45 bases in frame from base 1. CDR1 and CDR2 were assigned from the germline V gene as SNHLY and FYNNEI. Clipping removes 5 bases from V and 8 bases from J, with 12 as the unmatched junction base count.